One sample yielded the 14 T cell receptor beta chains listed below, sequenced in a study of shared clonotypes between healthy human individuals. Some clones are missing from TCRdb's copy, which holds only in-frame ones; the method was immunoSEQ multiplex PCR. This table holds hundreds of thousands of clones, 74% found once. Sample: memory CD4+ T cells sorted from blood. The subset: CD45RA-negative fraction. Receptors originate from a woman aged 25 to 39 in good health.

The V and J genes are TRBV13 and TRBJ1-1; D not resolved. Trimming stripped 4 bases from V and 8 bases from J, with 11 bases between. This CDR3 comprises 12 residues. Germline-derived CDR1 and CDR2 are PRHDT and FYEKMQ (reference sequence). CDR3 loop: CASSSRGPEAFF. The CDR3 coding sequence is TGTGCCAGCAGCTCTAGAGGTCCCGAAGCTTTCTTT.

CDR3 loop: CASSQELYTSGDSDEQYF. The CDR3 nucleotides read TGTGCCAGCAGCCAAGAGCTTTACACTAGCGGAGATTCCGACGAGCAGTACTTC. V is TRBV14 and J is TRBJ2-7, with 8 bases fitting TRBD2. This CDR3 has 18 amino acids. Germline CDR1 is SGHDN and CDR2 is FVKESK. Trimming took 0 bases from V and 5 from J; bases not matched to a gene: 15.

Comments on this clone: Other DNA sequences in this specimen translate into the identical CDR3. The V and J genes are TRBV27 and TRBJ1-1, with D unresolved. V shed 2 bases and J shed 1 base, with 5 bases lying between them. The V gene's germline CDR1 is MNHEY and CDR2 SMNVEV (reference sequence). The CDR3 is 13 amino acids. CDR3 in amino acids: CASSLRENTEAFF. DNA of the CDR3: TGTGCCAGCAGTTTACGGGAGAACACTGAAGCTTTCTTT.

The chain has TRBV7-6 and TRBJ2-7, with D perhaps matching TRBD2 (5 bases). Trimming shortened V by 5 bases and J by 7 bases, and 18 bases separated the two germline ends. Germline lookup yields CDR1 SGHVS and CDR2 FNYEAQ. The CDR3 extends over 14 amino acids. CDR3 nucleotide sequence: TGTGCCAGCAGCCTGGGAGTTACCTTTGGGGAGCAGTACTTC. Protein: CASSLGVTFGEQYF.

This rearrangement joins TRBV6-5 to TRBJ2-2; TRBD1 matches at 9 bases. This CDR3 is 15 amino acids long. The germline V gene has CDR1 MNHEY and CDR2 SVGAGI. Trimming removed 2 bases from V and 6 bases from J; junction bases left unmatched: 4. The CDR3 protein is CASSYGQGRAGELFF. The CDR3 region has the DNA TGTGCCAGCAGTTACGGACAGGGGAGAGCCGGGGAGCTGTTTTTT.

The rearrangement uses TRBV6-1 and TRBJ1-5, with a weak D call TRBD1 (5 bases). The CDR3 has 14 residues. Germline CDR1 is MNHNS and CDR2 is SASEGT. V was trimmed by 6 bases and J by 7 bases, leaving 16 bases between them. CDR3 nucleotide sequence: TGTGCCAGCAGCCCCCCTGGGGGGGGGCAGCCCCAGCATTTT. This encodes CASSPPGGGQPQHF.

The gene calls are TRBV28 and TRBJ2-1, with 8 bases lining up with TRBD1. CDR1 and CDR2 from the germline V gene are MDHEN and SYDVKM. V shed 6 bases and J 8 bases; nucleotides not matched to a gene: 15. The CDR3 contains 16 residues. The CDR3 spells CASSLTWTGQVDEQFF. The CDR3 DNA follows: TGTGCCAGCAGCCTGACCTGGACAGGGCAAGTGGATGAGCAGTTCTTC.

V usage is TRBV5-5 and J usage is TRBJ2-7; a weak D match, TRBD1 (6 bases). This CDR3 region has 12 residues. Per germline, CDR1 SGHKS and CDR2 YYEKEE (reference sequence). V lost 5 bases and J lost 7, with 13 bases in between. CDR3 loop: CASRNAGAEQYF. CDR3 coding DNA: TGTGCCAGCAGAAACGCAGGGGCAGAGCAGTACTTC.

The chain combines TRBV30 with TRBJ1-1; TRBD1 aligns across 9 bases. From germline, CDR1 is GTSNPN and CDR2 SVGIG (reference sequence). CDR3 length: 14 amino acids. Trimming at V came to 4 bases and at J to 10 bases, leaving 13 bases not matched to a gene. CDR3 amino acids: CAWIPPTGGGRAFF. In DNA form, the CDR3 reads TGTGCCTGGATCCCTCCCACAGGGGGCGGAAGAGCTTTCTTT.

This clone came up many times. The J gene is TRBJ2-6, the V gene TRBV29-1; D possibly corresponds to TRBD2 (5 bases). The CDR3 runs to 14 residues. The germline gives CDR1 SQVTM, CDR2 ANQGSEA. The V gene lost 4 bases and the J gene lost 2 bases, with 9 bases spanning the gap. The CDR3 DNA is TGCAGCGTTGCGGAGAGGGCTGGGGCCAACGTCCTGACTTTC. The encoded protein is CSVAERAGANVLTF.

The V and J genes are TRBV5-1 and TRBJ2-7, with 14 bases identical to TRBD2. The CDR3 extends over 15 amino acids. Germline assignment: CDR1 SGHRS and CDR2 YFSETQ. Trimming cost V 4 bases and J 6 bases; bases outside gene matches: 6. CDR3 region: CASSPIGTSGSEQYF. In DNA, the CDR3 is TGCGCCAGCAGCCCTATTGGGACTAGCGGGAGCGAGCAGTACTTC.

This clone has just a few counts. The chain links TRBV28 to TRBJ2-7, with 8 bases aligning to TRBD1. With 4 bases clipped from V and 1 base from J, the junction kept 6 bases outside the gene matches. The CDR3 has 15 residues. CDR1 and CDR2 from the germline V gene are MDHEN and SYDVKM. CDR3 in DNA: TGTGCCAGCAGTTCCGGACAGGGAGTATCCTACGAGCAGTACTTC. Protein: CASSSGQGVSYEQYF.

The genes are TRBV25-1 and TRBJ2-2; D is ambiguous. V dropped 3 bases and J dropped 4 bases, with 12 bases sitting between them. The CDR3 spans 15 residues. Germline V gene lookup returns CDR1 MGHDK and CDR2 SYGVNS. DNA of the CDR3: TGTGCCAGCAGTGACCCTGACCTGCTCACCGGGGAGCTGTTTTTT. Its translation is CASSDPDLLTGELFF.

The gene calls are TRBV25-1 and TRBJ2-5; D might be TRBD2 (6 bases). CDR3 length equals 14 residues. The V gene lost 2 bases and the J gene lost 6 bases, with 13 bases spanning the gap. Germline V gene sequence: CDR1 MGHDK, CDR2 SYGVNS. In nucleotides, the CDR3 is TGTGCCAGCAGTGAAGGTAGCGGCTCGCAGACCCAGTACTTC. It yields the protein CASSEGSGSQTQYF.